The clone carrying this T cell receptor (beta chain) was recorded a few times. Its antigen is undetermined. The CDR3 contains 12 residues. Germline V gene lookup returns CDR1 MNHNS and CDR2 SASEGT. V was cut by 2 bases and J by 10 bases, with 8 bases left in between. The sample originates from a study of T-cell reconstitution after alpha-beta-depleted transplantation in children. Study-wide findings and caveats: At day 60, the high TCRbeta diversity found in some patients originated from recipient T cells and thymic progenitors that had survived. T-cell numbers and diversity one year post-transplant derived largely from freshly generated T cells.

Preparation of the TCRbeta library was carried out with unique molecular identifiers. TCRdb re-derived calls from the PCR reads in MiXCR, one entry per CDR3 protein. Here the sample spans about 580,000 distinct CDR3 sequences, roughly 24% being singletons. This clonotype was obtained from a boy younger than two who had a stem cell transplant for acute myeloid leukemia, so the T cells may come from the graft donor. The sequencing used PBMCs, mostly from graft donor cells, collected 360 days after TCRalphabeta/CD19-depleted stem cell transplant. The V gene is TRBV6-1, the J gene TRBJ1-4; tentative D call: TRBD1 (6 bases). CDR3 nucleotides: TGTGCCAGCAGTGAAAGGGGGGGAAAACTGTTTTTT. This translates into CASSERGGKLFF.